This passage covers 29 T cell receptor beta chains from one sample sequenced in a study of blood T cell repertoires in COVID-19. This table comes from immunoSEQ multiplex PCR, and its TCRdb copy is limited to in-frame clones, with some not included. The table has tens of thousands of clones, around nine tenths seen once. Input material: peripheral blood. The receptors derive from a man in his fifties or sixties with active or convalescent COVID-19.

The chain joins TRBV4-3 to TRBJ2-6; D gene unclear. With 1 base removed from V and 3 bases from J, the gap between germline ends came to 13 bases. CDR3 size: 17 residues. Germline CDR1 is LGHNA and CDR2 is YSLEER. The CDR3 DNA follows: TGCGCCAGCAGCCAAGCTACGGGTCTCAGTGGGGCCAACGTCCTGACTTTC. Its protein product is CASSQATGLSGANVLTF.

The chain uses TRBV12-5 and TRBJ1-1, with D tentatively TRBD1 (5 bases). CDR1 is LGHNT and CDR2 is FRNRAP in the germline V gene. V lost 1 base to trimming and J lost 0 bases, with 6 bases between them. CDR3 length equals 14 residues. The CDR3 region is CASGLAGLNTEAFF. The CDR3 nucleotides read TGTGCTAGTGGTTTGGCAGGGTTGAACACTGAAGCTTTCTTT.

The chain joins TRBV5-1 to TRBJ1-1, with 8 bases matching TRBD1. Looked up from germline, CDR1 is SGHRS and CDR2 is YFSETQ. The CDR3 consists of 16 residues. After removal of 5 bases from V and 0 bases from J, the junction contained 9 bases not matched to a gene. In nucleotides, the CDR3 is TGCGCCAGCAGGGACAGGGCTGGGTGGATGAACACTGAAGCTTTCTTT. Translating gives CASRDRAGWMNTEAFF.

The chain recombines TRBV6-2 or TRBV6-3 with TRBJ2-1; 9 nucleotides line up with TRBD2. The CDR3 runs to 16 residues. In germline, CDR1 is MNHEY, CDR2 SVGEGT. After removal of 6 bases from V and 7 bases from J, the junction contained 13 bases not matched to a gene. The CDR3 bases are TGTGCCAGCAGCAGAGGGCGGGGGGGCCTGAATAATGAGCAGTTCTTC. It is translated as CASSRGRGGLNNEQFF.

The rearrangement links TRBV5-5 to TRBJ2-7; D perhaps matches TRBD2 (5 bases). The V end was cut by 3 bases, the J end by 4 bases, with 17 bases between. From germline, CDR1 is SGHKS and CDR2 YYEKEE (reference sequence). The CDR3 runs 15 residues. The CDR3 reads CASSSRVEGNYEQYF. CDR3 sequence (DNA): TGTGCCAGCAGCTCACGGGTCGAGGGAAATTACGAGCAGTACTTC.

The chain is built from TRBV3-1 (or the pseudogene TRBV3-2) and TRBJ2-2; 9 nucleotides agree with TRBD2. The CDR3 sequence is 19 residues long. The ends lost 1 base at V and 4 bases at J; junction bases unmatched: 13. Germline lookup yields CDR1 LGHDT and CDR2 YNNKEL (reference sequence). The CDR3: CASSQGSGSASGVTGELFF. The CDR3 DNA follows: TGTGCCAGCAGCCAAGGGTCGGGTAGTGCTAGCGGGGTCACCGGGGAGCTGTTTTTT.

V and J are TRBV11-2 and TRBJ1-6, with TRBD1 identical over 10 bases. Trimming at V came to 5 bases and at J to 7 bases, leaving 2 bases not matched to a gene. Germline V CDR1 and CDR2: SGHAT, FQNNGV. This CDR3 comprises 14 residues. CDR3 sequence (DNA): TGTGCCAGCAGCAAGGGACAGGGGAATTCACCCCTCCACTTT. This codes for CASSKGQGNSPLHF.

The chain has TRBV14 and TRBJ1-5, with 8 nucleotides matching TRBD1. Per germline, CDR1 SGHDN and CDR2 FVKESK. The CDR3 is 15 residues long. The V and J ends lost 7 bases and 5 bases, in that order; junction bases with no gene match: 10. The chain's CDR3 is CASTPRQGADQPQHF. The CDR3 nucleotides read TGTGCCAGCACCCCAAGGCAGGGGGCGGATCAGCCCCAGCATTTT.

V gene TRBV10-3 combines with J gene TRBJ2-6, with D uncertain. The CDR3 contains 12 residues. From germline, CDR1 is ENHRY and CDR2 SYGVKD. The CDR3, as DNA: TGTGCATTATCCTCTGGGGCCAACGTCCTGACTTTC. Protein product: CALSSGANVLTF.

The J gene is TRBJ2-1, the V gene TRBV7-2; 12 nucleotides agree with TRBD2. Germline V gives CDR1 SGHTA, CDR2 FQGNSA. V dropped 5 bases and J dropped 0; count of bases not matched to a gene: 8. The CDR3 has 18 residues. The CDR3 DNA reads TGTGCCAGCAGCCCATCCAGGACTAGCGGGGCCTCCTACAATGAGCAGTTCTTC. Its protein is CASSPSRTSGASYNEQFF.

The chain uses TRBV9 and TRBJ2-1; 10 bases match TRBD2. The germline V gene encodes CDR1 SGDLS and CDR2 YYNGEE. This CDR3 region has 15 residues. Trimming at V came to 0 bases and at J to 5 bases, leaving 2 bases not matched to a gene. CDR3 sequence reads: CASSVVAGGHNEQFF. CDR3 sequence (DNA): TGTGCCAGCAGCGTAGTAGCGGGGGGACACAATGAGCAGTTCTTC.

This chain connects TRBV10-3 to TRBJ2-5; 9 positions agree with TRBD1. This CDR3 has 14 residues. J was trimmed by 5 bases and V by 4 bases; bases with no gene match: 5. In germline, CDR1 is ENHRY, CDR2 SYGVKD. The CDR3 DNA reads as TGTGCCATCAGTGCCGGACAGGGGATGGAGACCCAGTACTTC. It specifies CAISAGQGMETQYF.

The V and J genes are TRBV2 and TRBJ2-3; D gene ambiguous. Between the trimmed V and J ends, which lost 4 bases and 2 bases, there was a span of 10 bases. This CDR3 comprises 14 residues. Germline lookup yields CDR1 SNHLY and CDR2 FYNNEI. The CDR3 sequence: CASSGGIPTDTQYF. CDR3 DNA: TGTGCCAGCAGTGGAGGTATCCCCACAGATACGCAGTATTTT.

Remarks on this clone: Other nucleotide sequences from this sample produce the same CDR3. This chain joins TRBV6-1 and TRBJ2-7; D possibly corresponds to TRBD2 (6 bases). Trimming left V 1 base short and J 5 bases short, with 6 bases between. CDR3 size: 12 residues. Per the germline V gene, CDR1 is MNHNS and CDR2 is SASEGT. The CDR3 loop is CASSEGGDEQYF. CDR3 DNA sequence: TGTGCCAGCAGTGAAGGGGGGGACGAGCAGTACTTC.

The chain links TRBV10-2 to TRBJ2-5; 8 nucleotides align to TRBD1. The length of the CDR3 is 16 residues. V lost 1 base and J lost 5; bases outside the gene matches: 9. The V gene's germline CDR1 is WSHSY and CDR2 SAAADI. The CDR3 spells CASSEWATGALETQYF. The CDR3 DNA reads TGCGCCAGCAGTGAGTGGGCGACAGGGGCTCTGGAGACCCAGTACTTC.

This clone was recorded a few times. The chain combines TRBV2 with TRBJ1-5; unclear D gene. Germline-derived CDR1 and CDR2 are SNHLY and FYNNEI. Trimming pared 6 bases from V and 5 bases from J, leaving 11 bases between. The CDR3 is 13 residues long. The CDR3 is CASSVTPDQPQHF. The CDR3 nucleotides read TGTGCCAGCAGCGTTACCCCAGATCAGCCCCAGCATTTT.

The gene calls are TRBV21-1 and TRBJ2-3; TRBD1 is taken as the D call from the table, unchecked against the DNA. TRBV21-1 is listed as a pseudogene. This CDR3 is 15 amino acids long. The CDR3 is CASSTGQGGTDTQYF. The CDR3 DNA reads TGTGCCAGCAGCACTGGACAGGGGGGGACAGATACGCAGTATTTT.

This chain uses TRBV2 with TRBJ2-5; 13 nucleotides align to TRBD2. Looked up from germline, CDR1 is SNHLY and CDR2 is FYNNEI. The CDR3 totals 15 residues. V shed 1 base and J 4 bases; nucleotides not matched to a gene: 0. The CDR3: CASSEGTSGGETQYF. DNA of the CDR3: TGTGCCAGCAGTGAAGGGACTAGCGGGGGAGAGACCCAGTACTTC.

The gene calls are TRBV6-2 or TRBV6-3 and TRBJ2-3; D not certain. V dropped 0 bases and J dropped 6 bases, with 7 bases sitting between them. This CDR3 has 13 amino acids. The germline gives CDR1 MNHEY, CDR2 SVGEGT. The CDR3: CASSYSWADTQYF. The CDR3 nucleotides are TGTGCCAGCAGTTACTCTTGGGCGGATACGCAGTATTTT.

This chain links TRBV30 with TRBJ2-1; 7 bases match TRBD2. There are 13 residues in the CDR3. CDR1 and CDR2 (germline): GTSNPN, SVGIG (reference sequence). V was pared by 2 bases and J by 6 bases, with 4 bases of the junction left unmatched. The CDR3 DNA sequence: TGTGCCTGGAGTTGGACTAGAAGCAATGAGCAGTTCTTC. Its translation is CAWSWTRSNEQFF.

The V call is TRBV19, the J call TRBJ2-7, with 10 bases fitting TRBD1. Trimming at V came to 5 bases and at J to 6 bases, leaving 13 bases not matched to a gene. Germline CDR1 reads LNHDA; CDR2 reads SQIVND (reference sequence). The CDR3 is 16 residues long. In DNA, the CDR3 is TGTGCCAGTAGTCCCCGGGACAGGGGACCGTTCGGCGAGCAGTACTTC. Its protein is CASSPRDRGPFGEQYF.

The V and J genes are TRBV4-3 and TRBJ2-3; tentative D call: TRBD2 (6 bases). This CDR3 comprises 16 residues. V shed 0 bases and J shed 2 bases, with 12 bases lying between them. CDR1 is LGHNA and CDR2 is YSLEER in the germline V gene. The CDR3 spells CASSQDWGVVTDTQYF. For the CDR3, the DNA is TGCGCCAGCAGCCAAGATTGGGGGGTGGTCACAGATACGCAGTATTTT.

The CDR3 sequence is CASRHTILTGEQFF. CDR3 DNA: TGTGCCAGCAGACACACGATCCTTACAGGGGAGCAGTTCTTC. The chain joins TRBV5-8 to TRBJ2-1, with D possibly being TRBD1 (6 bases). The CDR3 runs to 14 residues. The germline gives CDR1 SGHTS, CDR2 YDEGEE. Trimming took off 5 bases at V and 10 bases at J, with 19 bases between the two ends.

This sequence joins TRBV29-1 and TRBJ1-3; TRBD1 is a possible D gene (6 bases). The V gene's germline CDR1 is SQVTM and CDR2 ANQGSEA. CDR3 length: 13 residues. V was clipped by 3 bases and J by 4 bases, with 10 bases between them. The DNA for the CDR3 is TGCAGCGTTGAGGGGACAAAAGGAAACACCATATATTTT. This gives the protein CSVEGTKGNTIYF. Using reference TRBV29-1 and TRBJ1-3 for the parts outside the CDR3, the full variable domain is SAVISQKPSRDICQRGTSLTIQCQVDSQVTMMFWYRQQPGQSLTLIATANQGSEATYESGFVIDKFPISRPNLTFSTLTVSNMSPEDSSIYLCSVEGTKGNTIYFGEGSWLTVV.

The table lists this clone with a few counts. The chain carries TRBV19 and TRBJ1-2, with D possibly matching TRBD1 (6 bases). V was clipped by 7 bases and J by 4 bases, with 16 bases between them. This CDR3 contains 14 residues. The germline gives CDR1 LNHDA, CDR2 SQIVND (reference sequence). The CDR3 here is CASTLDMGAYGYTF. As DNA, the CDR3 is TGTGCCAGTACCCTGGATATGGGGGCCTATGGCTACACCTTC.

This clone showed up just a few times. This chain joins TRBV10-3 and TRBJ1-4, with 8 bases fitting TRBD1. Germline loops: CDR1 ENHRY, CDR2 SYGVKD. There are 14 residues in the CDR3. The trim removed 3 bases at V and 11 bases at J, leaving 8 bases unmatched. The CDR3 here is CAISEGQGAGKLFF. The CDR3 DNA reads as TGTGCCATCAGTGAAGGGCAGGGGGCAGGGAAACTGTTTTTT.

This chain links TRBV7-9 with TRBJ1-2, with no clear D. V dropped 0 bases and J dropped 8 bases, with 7 bases sitting between them. CDR1 is SEHNR, CDR2 FQNEAQ, per germline (reference sequence). The CDR3 contains 12 residues. The DNA of the CDR3 is TGTGCCAGCAGCTTAGCTTCTAGAGGCTACACCTTC. Amino acid sequence: CASSLASRGYTF.

The chain combines TRBV11-3 with TRBJ2-1, with 8 nucleotides matching TRBD1. V was pared by 0 bases and J by 4 bases, with 2 bases of the junction left unmatched. This CDR3 is 15 amino acids long. From germline, CDR1 is SGHNT and CDR2 YENEEA. The CDR3 spells CASSLDRGPYNEQFF. In DNA, the CDR3 is TGTGCCAGCAGCTTAGACAGGGGGCCGTACAATGAGCAGTTCTTC.

The chain is built from TRBV7-6 and TRBJ1-2; 9 bases are shared with TRBD1. This CDR3 is built from 15 residues. The V gene's germline CDR1 is SGHVS and CDR2 FNYEAQ. V dropped 0 bases and J dropped 8; count of bases not matched to a gene: 7. The CDR3 DNA follows: TGTGCCAGCAGCTTAGCAGGGACAGGGTCGGACGGCTACACCTTC. Protein product: CASSLAGTGSDGYTF.